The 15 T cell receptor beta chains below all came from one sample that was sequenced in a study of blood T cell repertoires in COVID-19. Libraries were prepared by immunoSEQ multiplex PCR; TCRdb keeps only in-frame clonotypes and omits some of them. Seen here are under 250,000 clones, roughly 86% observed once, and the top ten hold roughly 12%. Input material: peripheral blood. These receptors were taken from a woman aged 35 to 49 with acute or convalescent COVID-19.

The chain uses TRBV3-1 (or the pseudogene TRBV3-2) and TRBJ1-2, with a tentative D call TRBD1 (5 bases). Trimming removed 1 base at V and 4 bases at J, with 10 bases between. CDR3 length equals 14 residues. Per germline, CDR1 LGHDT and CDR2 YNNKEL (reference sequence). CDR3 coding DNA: TGTGCCAGCAGCCAAGCCCAGGGCTCCTATGGCTACACCTTC. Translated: CASSQAQGSYGYTF.

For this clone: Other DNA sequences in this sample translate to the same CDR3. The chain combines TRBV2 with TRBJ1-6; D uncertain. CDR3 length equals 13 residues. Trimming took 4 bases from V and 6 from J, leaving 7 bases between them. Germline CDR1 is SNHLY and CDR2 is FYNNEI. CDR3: CASSGQTNSPLHF. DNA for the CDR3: TGTGCCAGCAGTGGGCAAACTAATTCACCCCTCCACTTT.

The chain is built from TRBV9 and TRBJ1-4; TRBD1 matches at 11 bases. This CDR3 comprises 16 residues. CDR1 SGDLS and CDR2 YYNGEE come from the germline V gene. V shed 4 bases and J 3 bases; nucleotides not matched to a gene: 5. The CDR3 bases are TGTGCCAGCAGCCCGCGGACAGGGGGCTCTAATGAAAAACTGTTTTTT. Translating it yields CASSPRTGGSNEKLFF.

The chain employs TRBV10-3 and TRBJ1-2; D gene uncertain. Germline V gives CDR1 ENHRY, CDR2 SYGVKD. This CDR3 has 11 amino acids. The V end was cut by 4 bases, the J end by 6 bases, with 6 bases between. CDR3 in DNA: TGTGCCATCAGTGGCGGGGATGGCTACACCTTC. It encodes CAISGGDGYTF.

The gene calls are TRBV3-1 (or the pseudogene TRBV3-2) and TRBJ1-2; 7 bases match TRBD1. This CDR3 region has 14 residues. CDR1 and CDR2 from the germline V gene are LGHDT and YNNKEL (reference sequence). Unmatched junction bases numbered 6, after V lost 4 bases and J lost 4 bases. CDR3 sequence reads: CASSPAGGVYGYTF. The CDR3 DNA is TGTGCCAGCAGCCCTGCAGGGGGTGTCTATGGCTACACCTTC.

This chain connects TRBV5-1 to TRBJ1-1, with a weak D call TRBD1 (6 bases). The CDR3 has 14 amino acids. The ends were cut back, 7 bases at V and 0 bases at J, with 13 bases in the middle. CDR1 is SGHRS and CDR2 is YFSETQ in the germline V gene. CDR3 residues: CASCQGGMNTEAFF. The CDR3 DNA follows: TGCGCCAGCTGCCAAGGGGGAATGAACACTGAAGCTTTCTTT.

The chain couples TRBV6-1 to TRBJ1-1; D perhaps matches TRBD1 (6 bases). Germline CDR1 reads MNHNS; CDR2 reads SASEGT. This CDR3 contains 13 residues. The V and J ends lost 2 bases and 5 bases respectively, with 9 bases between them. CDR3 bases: TGTGCCAGCAGTGAAAGGGGGGGAACTGAAGCTTTCTTT. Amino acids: CASSERGGTEAFF.

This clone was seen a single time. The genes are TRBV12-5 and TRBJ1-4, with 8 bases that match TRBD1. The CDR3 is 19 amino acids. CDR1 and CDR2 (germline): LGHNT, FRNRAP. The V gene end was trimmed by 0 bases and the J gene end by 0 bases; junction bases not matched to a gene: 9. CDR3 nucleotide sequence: TGTGCTAGTGGTTTGGTGCGGGCAGGGGGCCTTGCAACTAATGAAAAACTGTTTTTT. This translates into CASGLVRAGGLATNEKLFF.

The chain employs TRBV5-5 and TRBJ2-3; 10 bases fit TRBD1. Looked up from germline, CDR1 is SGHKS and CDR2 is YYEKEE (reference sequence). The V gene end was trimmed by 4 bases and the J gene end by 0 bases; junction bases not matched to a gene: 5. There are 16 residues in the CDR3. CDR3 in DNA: TGTGCCAGCAGCAATCCGGGACAGGGGAGCACAGATACGCAGTATTTT. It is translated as CASSNPGQGSTDTQYF.

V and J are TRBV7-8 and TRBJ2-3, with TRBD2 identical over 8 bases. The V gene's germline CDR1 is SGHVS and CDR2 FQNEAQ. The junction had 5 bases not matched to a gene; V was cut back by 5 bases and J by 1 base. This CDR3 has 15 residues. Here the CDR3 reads CASSPGTRGTDTQYF. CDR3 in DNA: TGTGCCAGCAGCCCCGGGACTAGGGGCACAGATACGCAGTATTTT. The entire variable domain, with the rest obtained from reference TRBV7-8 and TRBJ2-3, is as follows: GAGVSQSPRYKVAKRGQDVALRCDPISGHVSLFWYQQALGQGPEFLTYFQNEAQLDKSGLPSDRFFAERPEGSVSTLKIQRTQQEDSAVYLCASSPGTRGTDTQYFGPGTRLTVL.

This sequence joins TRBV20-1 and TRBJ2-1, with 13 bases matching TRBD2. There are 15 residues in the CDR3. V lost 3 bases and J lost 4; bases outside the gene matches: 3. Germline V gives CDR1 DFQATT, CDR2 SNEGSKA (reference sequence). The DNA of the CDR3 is TGCAGTGCTAGTCGACTAGCGGGAGGTTACAATGAGCAGTTCTTC. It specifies CSASRLAGGYNEQFF.

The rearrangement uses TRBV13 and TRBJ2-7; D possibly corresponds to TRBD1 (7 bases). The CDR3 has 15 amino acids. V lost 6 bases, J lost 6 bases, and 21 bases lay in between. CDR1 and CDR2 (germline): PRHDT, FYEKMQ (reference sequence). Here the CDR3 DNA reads TGTGCCAGCAGTCCTGCGGGACAGACCTACGGCGAGCAGTACTTC. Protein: CASSPAGQTYGEQYF.

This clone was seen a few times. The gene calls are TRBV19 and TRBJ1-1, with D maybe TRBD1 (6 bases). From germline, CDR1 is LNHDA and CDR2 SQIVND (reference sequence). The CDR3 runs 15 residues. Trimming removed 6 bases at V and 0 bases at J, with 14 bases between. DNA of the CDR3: TGTGCCAGTAGCCCCGGACAGCTCCTGAACACTGAAGCTTTCTTT. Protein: CASSPGQLLNTEAFF.

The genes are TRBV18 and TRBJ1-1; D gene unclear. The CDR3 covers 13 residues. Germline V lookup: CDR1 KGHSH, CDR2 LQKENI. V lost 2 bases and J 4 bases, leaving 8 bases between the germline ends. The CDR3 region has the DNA TGTGCCAGCTCACCAGCTTTAGTCACTGAAGCTTTCTTT. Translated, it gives CASSPALVTEAFF.

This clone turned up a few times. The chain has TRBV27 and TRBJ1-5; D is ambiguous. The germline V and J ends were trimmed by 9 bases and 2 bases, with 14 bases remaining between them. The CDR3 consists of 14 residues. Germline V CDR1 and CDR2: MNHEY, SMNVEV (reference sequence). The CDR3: CASARSGGNQPQHF. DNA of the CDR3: TGTGCCAGTGCACGGTCCGGAGGCAATCAGCCCCAGCATTTT.